The 24 T cell receptor beta chains below come from one sample, sequenced in a study of blood T cell repertoires in COVID-19. TCRdb's table, derived via immunoSEQ multiplex PCR, lists solely in-frame clones and lacks some. Of 250,000 to 300,000 clones in the sample, roughly 85% were seen once. Sequenced input: peripheral blood. These receptors all stem from a woman between 70 and 85 years old with acute or convalescent COVID-19.

This clone was observed once. This chain joins TRBV5-1 and TRBJ1-1; 7 bases align to TRBD1. The CDR3 totals 15 residues. The junction had 7 bases not matched to a gene; V was cut back by 4 bases and J by 1 base. In germline, CDR1 is SGHRS, CDR2 YFSETQ. CDR3 bases: TGCGCCAGCAGCGATTCCGGACAGGCGAACACTGAAGCTTTCTTT. Translating it yields CASSDSGQANTEAFF.

The CDR3 protein is CASSLSGIENTIYF. DNA of the CDR3: TGTGCCAGCAGCTTGAGCGGGATCGAAAACACCATATATTTT. The chain joins TRBV7-9 to TRBJ1-3; the D is unclear. The CDR3 is made up of 14 amino acids. Looked up from germline, CDR1 is SEHNR and CDR2 is FQNEAQ (reference sequence). Trimming shortened V by 3 bases and J by 6 bases, and 12 bases separated the two germline ends.

The CDR3: CASSLMAGAYLSYNEQFF. The DNA for the CDR3 is TGTGCCAGCAGCTTGATGGCGGGGGCCTACCTCTCCTACAATGAGCAGTTCTTC. The rearrangement links TRBV5-8 to TRBJ2-1, with a possible D match to TRBD2 (7 bases). V was shortened by 1 base and J by 0 bases, with 17 bases between the two germline ends. CDR1 and CDR2 from the germline V gene are SGHTS and YDEGEE. The CDR3 covers 18 residues.

V is TRBV6-5 and J is TRBJ2-4; weak D call: TRBD1 (6 bases). The CDR3 has 13 residues. V was cut by 9 bases and J by 3 bases, with 12 bases left in between. CDR1 is MNHEY, CDR2 SVGAGI, per germline. The chain's CDR3 is CASAQGSKNIQYF. CDR3 in DNA: TGTGCCAGTGCACAGGGAAGCAAAAACATTCAGTACTTC.

This clone has just a few counts. The gene calls are TRBV4-1 and TRBJ2-5; weak D call: TRBD2 (5 bases). CDR3 length equals 15 residues. V was pared by 4 bases and J by 5 bases, with 17 bases between. The V gene's germline CDR1 is MGHRA and CDR2 YSYEKL. In DNA, the CDR3 is TGCGCCAGCAGCCGGGTCTCGAGGGCCCCTGAGACCCAGTACTTC. This encodes CASSRVSRAPETQYF.

The V and J genes are TRBV14 and TRBJ2-5; the match to TRBD2 covers 7 bases. The ends lost 5 bases at V and 0 bases at J; junction bases unmatched: 9. In germline, CDR1 is SGHDN, CDR2 FVKESK. The CDR3 extends over 16 amino acids. CDR3 sequence reads: CASSKAGRAYQETQYF. The CDR3 DNA follows: TGTGCCAGCAGCAAAGCGGGGAGGGCCTACCAAGAGACCCAGTACTTC. The whole variable domain, filled in from reference TRBV14 and TRBJ2-5, reads EAGVTQFPSHSVIEKGQTVTLRCDPISGHDNLYWYRRVMGKEIKFLLHFVKESKQDESGMPNNRFLAERTGGTYSTLKVQPAELEDSGVYFCASSKAGRAYQETQYFGPGTRLLVL.

On this clone: Mismatch with germline at one junction end may stem from a read error. The chain is built from TRBV7-7 and TRBJ2-1; 9 bases line up with TRBD2. The CDR3 length is 15 residues. Germline CDR1 is SSHAT and CDR2 is FNYEAQ (reference sequence). CDR3 loop: CASSVGLAAYNEQFF. For the CDR3, the DNA is TGTGCTAGCAGCGTGGGACTAGCTGCCTACAATGAGCAGTTCTTC.

The chain has TRBV11-2 and TRBJ1-2; D is perhaps TRBD1 (5 bases). Trimming took off 5 bases at V and 7 bases at J, with 14 bases between the two ends. The CDR3 is 13 residues long. Germline V gives CDR1 SGHAT, CDR2 FQNNGV. The CDR3 DNA sequence: TGTGCCAGCAGCCCACAGGCCGGCAGTGGCTACACCTTC. This gives the protein CASSPQAGSGYTF.

The chain couples TRBV18 to TRBJ2-1, with 8 bases identical to TRBD1. The CDR3 is 16 residues long. The J segment lost 8 bases and the V segment lost 2 bases, leaving 11 bases of the junction unmatched. Germline V gene lookup returns CDR1 KGHSH and CDR2 LQKENI. The CDR3 reads CASSPTPQGASHEQFF. CDR3 sequence (DNA): TGTGCCAGCTCACCAACCCCCCAGGGGGCAAGTCATGAGCAGTTCTTC.

This chain connects TRBV5-1 to TRBJ1-4, with a possible D match to TRBD1 (6 bases). The germline V and J ends were trimmed by 4 bases and 8 bases, with 15 bases remaining between them. In germline, CDR1 is SGHRS, CDR2 YFSETQ. This CDR3 contains 14 residues. CDR3 residues: CASSMGGHREKLFF. The CDR3 DNA follows: TGCGCCAGCAGCATGGGGGGGCATCGGGAAAAACTGTTTTTT.

V and J are TRBV6-5 and TRBJ1-2, with no clear D. Trimming shortened V by 6 bases and J by 8 bases, and 13 bases separated the two germline ends. Germline V lookup: CDR1 MNHEY, CDR2 SVGAGI. This CDR3 is built from 12 residues. As DNA, the CDR3 is TGTGCCAGCAGAACGGCCCTCGGGGGCTACACCTTC. It codes for CASRTALGGYTF.

The rearrangement uses TRBV5-1 and TRBJ1-1, with D uncertain. The germline V gene has CDR1 SGHRS and CDR2 YFSETQ. V dropped 2 bases and J dropped 7 bases, with 9 bases sitting between them. CDR3 size: 12 residues. CDR3 residues: CASSLVGGEAFF. For the CDR3, the DNA is TGCGCCAGCAGCTTAGTCGGAGGTGAAGCTTTCTTT.

This clone has just a few counts. This CDR3 is CASSPDSSGGSDTQYF. Written as DNA, the CDR3 is TGTGCCAGCTCACCCGACTCTAGCGGGGGATCCGATACGCAGTATTTT. This sequence joins TRBV18 and TRBJ2-3, with 10 bases aligning to TRBD2. V was clipped by 3 bases and J by 6 bases; unmatched bases: 9. From germline, CDR1 is KGHSH and CDR2 LQKENI. CDR3 length: 16 amino acids.

This clone was observed a single time. CDR3 nucleotides: TGTGCCAGCAGCCAAATGGGACAGTATAGCAATCAGCCCCAGCATTTT. It encodes CASSQMGQYSNQPQHF. V gene TRBV28 combines with J gene TRBJ1-5; 7 bases line up with TRBD1. CDR3 size: 16 residues. Trimming cost V 6 bases and J 0 bases; bases outside gene matches: 8. Germline V gene lookup returns CDR1 MDHEN and CDR2 SYDVKM.

The chain combines TRBV18 with TRBJ2-7, with D tentatively TRBD2 (6 bases). V was trimmed by 3 bases and J by 5 bases, leaving 20 bases between them. This CDR3 is 16 amino acids long. The germline V gene encodes CDR1 KGHSH and CDR2 LQKENI. The CDR3 nucleotides are TGTGCCAGCTCACCTCGATCCGCGGGGAACAATAACGAGCAGTACTTC. Translation gives CASSPRSAGNNNEQYF. Supplemented by reference TRBV18 and TRBJ2-7, the full variable domain reads NAGVMQNPRHLVRRRGQEARLRCSPMKGHSHVYWYRQLPEEGLKFMVYLQKENIIDESGMPKERFSAEFPKEGPSILRIQQVVRGDSAAYFCASSPRSAGNNNEQYFGPGTRLTVT.

V usage is TRBV9 and J usage is TRBJ1-1; no clear D. The CDR3 sequence is 14 residues long. Germline assignment: CDR1 SGDLS and CDR2 YYNGEE. V shed 3 bases and J shed 0 bases, with 9 bases lying between them. The DNA for the CDR3 is TGTGCCAGCAGCGGGGCGGGTTTGAACACTGAAGCTTTCTTT. Its protein is CASSGAGLNTEAFF.

The CDR3 nucleotides read TGTGCCAGCAGTTTTGCAAGGGGGCAAGATACGCAGTATTTT. It translates to CASSFARGQDTQYF. The chain combines TRBV27 with TRBJ2-3; 7 bases are a match to TRBD1. Per germline, CDR1 MNHEY and CDR2 SMNVEV (reference sequence). J was trimmed by 5 bases and V by 3 bases; bases with no gene match: 5. The CDR3 length is 14 residues.

The sample holds a few counts of this clone. This rearrangement joins TRBV10-2 to TRBJ1-4, with D possibly being TRBD1 (6 bases). V was cut by 4 bases and J by 8 bases, with 14 bases left in between. Per the germline V gene, CDR1 is WSHSY and CDR2 is SAAADI. The CDR3 contains 14 residues. Here the CDR3 reads CASSAQGRGEKLFF. In nucleotides, the CDR3 is TGCGCCAGCAGTGCACAGGGCCGGGGAGAAAAACTGTTTTTT.

V gene TRBV7-9 combines with J gene TRBJ1-2; D ambiguous. The length of the CDR3 is 13 residues. Germline lookup yields CDR1 SEHNR and CDR2 FQNEAQ (reference sequence). Deletions cut 6 bases from V and 7 bases from J, with 15 bases between. The CDR3 region is CASRYGPTGGYTF. The CDR3 region has the DNA TGTGCCAGCAGATACGGCCCGACGGGTGGCTACACCTTC.

The V gene is TRBV18, the J gene TRBJ2-1; the match to TRBD1 covers 11 bases. Germline V gene sequence: CDR1 KGHSH, CDR2 LQKENI. The CDR3 length is 16 residues. V dropped 5 bases and J dropped 3; count of bases not matched to a gene: 6. CDR3 protein: CASSGAGTGGYNEQFF. The DNA for the CDR3 is TGTGCCAGCTCAGGCGCCGGGACAGGGGGCTACAATGAGCAGTTCTTC.

The chain uses TRBV5-4 and TRBJ1-1; D is unclear. Germline CDR1 and CDR2: SGHNT and YYREEE (reference sequence). CDR3 length equals 12 residues. Trimming left V 2 bases short and J 5 bases short, with 7 bases between. CDR3 sequence: CASSLQRTEAFF. DNA for the CDR3: TGTGCCAGCAGCTTACAGCGGACTGAAGCTTTCTTT.

This clone was observed once. CDR3 nucleotide sequence: TGCAGTGCTAGTGAACAGGCGACCTCACCCCTCCACTTT. Translating gives CSASEQATSPLHF. The chain is built from TRBV20-1 and TRBJ1-6, with TRBD1 as a possible D gene (5 bases). With 3 bases removed from V and 10 bases from J, the gap between germline ends came to 13 bases. The CDR3 runs to 13 residues. Germline CDR1 and CDR2: DFQATT and SNEGSKA (reference sequence).

The V gene is TRBV7-3, the J gene TRBJ1-2; D remains unclear. The V and J ends lost 3 bases and 2 bases respectively, with 7 bases between them. Germline-derived CDR1 and CDR2 are SGHTA and FQGTGA. This CDR3 contains 13 residues. This CDR3 is CASSLAGNYGYTF. Written as DNA, the CDR3 is TGTGCCAGCAGCTTGGCGGGGAACTATGGCTACACCTTC.

The chain is built from TRBV10-1 and TRBJ2-2, with D hard to call. Trimming removed 0 bases at V and 2 bases at J, with 4 bases between. Germline CDR1 and CDR2: WNHNN and SYGVQD (reference sequence). This CDR3 region has 14 residues. The CDR3 DNA reads as TGCGCCAGCAGTGAGTCGACTAACACCGGGGAGCTGTTTTTT. This translates into CASSESTNTGELFF.